The present T cell receptor (beta chain) was sequenced within a study of blood T cells in healthy people across ages. Then a second PCR, running about 7 to 11 cycles, was carried out with a sample-barcoded 5' primer and a J-beta primer mix. TCRdb reprocessed the 5' RACE reads via MiXCR and lists one record per CDR3 protein. The sample holds 1 million or so distinct CDR3 sequences; 40% to 55% are singletons and the top ten take approximately 17%. Concerning this clonotype itself: What it binds is unknown.

The CDR3 loop spans 14 amino acids. The V gene's germline CDR1 is KGHSH and CDR2 LQKENI. Trimming removed 10 bases at V and 4 bases at J, with 17 bases between. Points from the study as a whole: Estimated diversity that came from one million T cells was considered an underestimate. Expanded clonotype shifts may have been confounded, as the donors had an unknown CMV status.

V is TRBV18 and J is TRBJ2-1; tentative D call: TRBD2 (6 bases). The clonotype comes from a woman aged 60 to 75 in good health. Sequenced: blood. The CDR3 DNA reads TGTGCCACCAATAGCGGAGGGTTATACAATGAGCAGTTCTTC. This encodes CATNSGGLYNEQFF.